Following are 12 T cell receptor beta chains from one sample sequenced in a study of CD8 T cells in Susac syndrome. RNA totalling about 0.45 to 1 ug underwent reverse transcription with random hexamers. TCRdb called the immunoSEQ multiplex PCR reads again in MiXCR, with one record for every CDR3 protein. The sample lists about 120,000 distinct CDR3 sequences; about nine tenths were seen once. The specimen was CD8+ T cells from PBMCs. These receptors all come from a human donor in good health.

The chain is built from TRBV6-2 or TRBV6-3 and TRBJ2-7; 12 positions match TRBD2. J lost 4 bases, V lost 5 bases, and 6 bases had no gene match. There are 15 residues in the CDR3. Per germline, CDR1 MNHEY and CDR2 SVGEGT. This chain's CDR3 is CASSLTSGRLYEQYF. The CDR3 nucleotides read TGTGCCAGCAGTCTCACTAGCGGGAGGTTATACGAGCAGTACTTC.

This chain connects TRBV3-1 to TRBJ1-1; D remains unclear. Germline assignment: CDR1 LGHDT and CDR2 YNNKEL (reference sequence). V lost 2 bases and J 4 bases, leaving 5 bases between the germline ends. The CDR3 runs to 12 residues. The CDR3, as DNA: TGTGCCAGCAGCCAATTGGGCACTGAAGCTTTCTTT. Its protein product is CASSQLGTEAFF.

The chain couples TRBV20-1 to TRBJ1-2, with 7 nucleotides matching TRBD1. The CDR3 totals 13 residues. V was clipped by 6 bases and J by 4 bases; unmatched bases: 8. Germline assignment: CDR1 DFQATT and CDR2 SNEGSKA (reference sequence). This chain's CDR3 is CSAIKGGLYGYTF. Written as DNA, the CDR3 is TGCAGTGCCATCAAAGGGGGCCTCTATGGCTACACCTTC.

The V call is TRBV4-2, the J call TRBJ1-2; D remains ambiguous. Germline CDR1 is LGHNA and CDR2 is YNFKEQ. The V gene lost 1 base and the J gene lost 0 bases, with 6 bases spanning the gap. The length of the CDR3 is 14 residues. DNA for the CDR3: TGTGCCAGCAGCCAAGGAGGGTCTAACTATGGCTACACCTTC. It translates to CASSQGGSNYGYTF.

The rearrangement uses TRBV14 and TRBJ1-4, with D uncertain. The CDR3 sequence is 15 residues long. Trimming left V 2 bases short and J 8 bases short, with 15 bases between. Germline values: CDR1 SGHDN, CDR2 FVKESK. CDR3 in DNA: TGTGCCAGCAGCCAAATGGGCCAGTTCTCGGAAAAACTGTTTTTT. Its protein is CASSQMGQFSEKLFF.

The rearrangement links TRBV19 to TRBJ1-1; D remains ambiguous. There are 13 residues in the CDR3. The V gene lost 5 bases and the J gene lost 4 bases, with 11 bases spanning the gap. CDR1 is LNHDA and CDR2 is SQIVND in the germline V gene (reference sequence). In DNA form, the CDR3 reads TGTGCCAGTAGTCCGGAATTTAGCACTGAAGCTTTCTTT. This sequence encodes CASSPEFSTEAFF.

The V call is TRBV29-1, the J call TRBJ1-2; D is unresolved. The CDR3 is 15 amino acids. CDR1 and CDR2 (germline): SQVTM, ANQGSEA. V lost 6 bases to trimming and J lost 5 bases, with 22 bases between them. The CDR3 region is CSVYLITWGLYGYTF. CDR3 in DNA: TGCAGCGTCTACCTTATCACATGGGGTCTTTATGGCTACACCTTC.

V and J are TRBV25-1 and TRBJ1-2; D gene uncertain. The CDR3 length is 13 residues. V was pared by 4 bases and J by 2 bases, with 8 bases between. Germline lookup yields CDR1 MGHDK and CDR2 SYGVNS. CDR3 bases: TGTGCCAGCAGTGGATCGGACAACTATGGCTACACCTTC. This gives the protein CASSGSDNYGYTF.

This clonotype was found once. V is TRBV29-1 and J is TRBJ1-2; tentatively, D is TRBD1 (5 bases). Trimming left V 4 bases short and J 4 bases short, with 13 bases between. The germline V gene encodes CDR1 SQVTM and CDR2 ANQGSEA. The CDR3 extends over 13 amino acids. CDR3 residues: CSVGGQPAYGYTF. The DNA of the CDR3 is TGCAGCGTTGGGGGCCAACCTGCCTATGGCTACACCTTC.

This clonotype was counted a single time. The chain uses TRBV4-3 and TRBJ1-2, with D hard to call. The germline V and J ends were trimmed by 0 bases and 6 bases, with 11 bases remaining between them. CDR3 length: 14 amino acids. Germline V gives CDR1 LGHNA, CDR2 YSLEER. The CDR3 DNA sequence: TGCGCCAGCAGCCAAGAATTGGCAGACCATGGCTACACCTTC. The encoded protein is CASSQELADHGYTF.

J is TRBJ2-2 and V is TRBV20-1; 7 nucleotides agree with TRBD2. The CDR3 contains 15 residues. Germline values: CDR1 DFQATT, CDR2 SNEGSKA (reference sequence). The junction had 11 bases not matched to a gene; V was cut back by 7 bases and J by 3 bases. This chain's CDR3 is CSVRGLAVDTGELFF. The CDR3 bases are TGCAGTGTTAGGGGTCTAGCGGTGGACACCGGGGAGCTGTTTTTT.

The chain couples TRBV7-8 to TRBJ2-1, with 11 nucleotides matching TRBD2. The CDR3 runs to 20 residues. Trimming at V came to 2 bases and at J to 8 bases, leaving 20 bases not matched to a gene. In germline, CDR1 is SGHVS, CDR2 FQNEAQ. CDR3 sequence reads: CASSLHLRHALAGGIYEQFF. In DNA, the CDR3 is TGTGCCAGCAGCTTACACCTCCGTCATGCGCTAGCGGGAGGTATCTATGAGCAGTTCTTC. Together with reference TRBV7-8 and TRBJ2-1, the CDR3 gives the full variable domain: GAGVSQSPRYKVAKRGQDVALRCDPISGHVSLFWYQQALGQGPEFLTYFQNEAQLDKSGLPSDRFFAERPEGSVSTLKIQRTQQEDSAVYLCASSLHLRHALAGGIYEQFFGPGTRLTVL.